Described below is a single TCR beta chain sequence and its context. Study processing details: Estimation of nucleated cell counts relied on the amplification of reference gene primers. Libraries were prepared by immunoSEQ multiplex PCR; TCRdb keeps only in-frame clonotypes and omits some of them. D and trimming come from the DNA, and the V and J calls and clone size come from that table. Here the sample spans fewer than 200,000 clones, less than 90% being singletons. This sample is drawn from a study of blood T cell repertoires in COVID-19. The CDR3 has 14 residues. The V gene lost 5 bases and the J gene lost 2 bases, with 10 bases spanning the gap. Germline CDR1 is PRHDT and CDR2 is FYEKMQ (reference sequence).

Source material: PBMCs or T cells enriched from blood (not recorded which). The chain has TRBV13 and TRBJ2-4; D is perhaps TRBD1 (5 bases). The source of this sequence is a human donor with acute COVID-19. The donor label of this sample is uncertain. The CDR3, as DNA: TGTGCCAGCAGCCTAAGGGGAACCAAAAACATTCAGTACTTC. Encoded protein: CASSLRGTKNIQYF.